The 6 T cell receptor beta chains in this list originate from one sample, sequenced in a study of shared clonotypes between healthy human individuals. This table comes from immunoSEQ multiplex PCR, and its TCRdb copy is limited to in-frame clones, with some not included. Of approximately 2.1 million clones detected, just over 90% appear once; the ten largest clones hold roughly 0.36%. Material for sequencing was naive CD4+ T cells from PBMCs. Subset specified: CD45RA+ positively selected. These receptors were obtained from a man aged 18 to 29 in good health. Some clones in this sample may be carry-over from other donors' samples.

This chain uses TRBV7-2 with TRBJ2-2; D unresolved. Germline CDR1 is SGHTA and CDR2 is FQGNSA. V lost 3 bases, J lost 4 bases, and 9 bases lay in between. The CDR3 loop spans 14 amino acids. The CDR3 sequence is CASSFSGITGELFF. The CDR3 DNA follows: TGTGCCAGCAGCTTTTCGGGTATCACCGGGGAGCTGTTTTTT.

The rearrangement uses TRBV5-1 and TRBJ2-6; D remains unclear. The CDR3 is 17 amino acids. Germline loops: CDR1 SGHRS, CDR2 YFSETQ. V gave up 0 bases and J gave up 2 bases, with 12 bases separating them. CDR3 protein: CASSLEDLLTGANVLTF. The CDR3 nucleotides are TGCGCCAGCAGCTTGGAGGACCTCCTCACTGGGGCCAACGTCCTGACTTTC.

This clone was observed a few times. The chain uses TRBV2 and TRBJ1-4, with D perhaps TRBD1 (6 bases). V gave up 6 bases and J gave up 7 bases, with 18 bases separating them. Germline V CDR1 and CDR2: SNHLY, FYNNEI. CDR3 length equals 15 residues. CDR3 DNA sequence: TGTGCCAGCAGGGGGAAAGGGGGTGAGACTGAAAAACTGTTTTTT. It specifies CASRGKGGETEKLFF.

The rearrangement uses TRBV15 and TRBJ1-4, with D possibly being TRBD1 (5 bases). Germline assignment: CDR1 LNHNV and CDR2 YYDKDF (reference sequence). The CDR3 has 14 residues. Trimming cost V 8 bases and J 5 bases, with 15 bases left between them. CDR3 sequence: CATHSGRPNEKLFF. For the CDR3, the DNA is TGTGCCACCCATTCGGGACGGCCGAATGAAAAACTGTTTTTT.

The rearrangement links TRBV7-9 to TRBJ2-1, with D perhaps assigned TRBD1 or TRBD2 (5 bases each). Germline assignment: CDR1 SEHNR and CDR2 FQNEAQ (reference sequence). This CDR3 region has 10 residues. Trimming removed 5 bases at V and 11 bases at J, with 7 bases between. The CDR3 loop is CASSMGQQFF. The DNA for the CDR3 is TGTGCCAGCAGCATGGGACAGCAGTTCTTC.

This sequence joins TRBV6-5 and TRBJ2-1, with D possibly being TRBD1 or TRBD2 (5 bases each). This CDR3 region has 15 residues. Germline V gives CDR1 MNHEY, CDR2 SVGAGI. Deletions cut 6 bases from V and 0 bases from J, with 12 bases between. CDR3 region: CASSLAGSSYNEQFF. The DNA for the CDR3 is TGTGCCAGCAGCCTAGCAGGGAGCTCCTACAATGAGCAGTTCTTC.